Sequencing of this TCR beta chain was carried out in a study of blood T cell repertoires in COVID-19. Per the germline V gene, CDR1 is SGHVS and CDR2 is FQNEAQ. The CDR3 length is 16 residues. Trimming at V came to 3 bases and at J to 5 bases, leaving 9 bases not matched to a gene. Generated by immunoSEQ multiplex PCR, the TCRdb table keeps only in-frame clones and is missing some. This sample yields more than 200,000 clones, of which over 85% are seen a single time; approximately 4.3% belongs to the top ten. The participants were between about 18 and 90 years old and came from 24 US areas. Participant-given clinical history determined each cohort assignment.

Sequencing used PBMCs or T cells enriched from blood (not recorded which). V gene TRBV7-8 combines with J gene TRBJ2-7, with 11 nucleotides matching TRBD1. This TCR came from a woman aged 25 to 45 with acute COVID-19. CDR3 in DNA: TGTGCCAGCAGCTTTCCCGGACAGGGGGCTGCTCACGAGCAGTACTTC. Translated: CASSFPGQGAAHEQYF.